The rows below give T cell receptor beta chains drawn from one sample of a study of shared clonotypes between healthy human individuals. Using immunoSEQ multiplex PCR, the repertoire was profiled, and TCRdb retains in-frame clones only, with some absent. The table shows roughly 2,500,000 clones, with 93% occurring only once. Sequenced input: naive CD4+ T cells from PBMCs. All receptors derive from a man younger than 35 in good health. Some clones in this sample may be carry-over from other donors' samples. Both conserved end residues are part of each CDR3. A D gene is named only where the DNA matches it firmly. The listing skips clone size in some rows; elsewhere it reads once, few, many or a size class.

D	V	size	J	DNA	CDR3
TRBD1	TRBV4-1	NA	TRBJ2-3	TGCGCCACCCGTCCGGGACAGGAGGGAGATACGCAGTATTTT	CATRPGQEGDTQYF
NA	TRBV28	NA	TRBJ2-3	TGTGCCAGCAGTTTATGGACAACAACTAGCACAGATACGCAGTATTTT	CASSLWTTTSTDTQYF
TRBD1	TRBV27	NA	TRBJ1-4	TGTGCCAGCACCGACCCGCTGGGACAGGGAGGCAGCGCCTTCGAAAAACTGTTTTTT	CASTDPLGQGGSAFEKLFF
NA	TRBV7-3	NA	TRBJ1-3	TGTGCCAGCAGCCTCAACGGACAGTTCGGAAACACCATATATTTT	CASSLNGQFGNTIYF
TRBD1	TRBV28	NA	TRBJ1-2	TGTGCCAGCAGTTCCCGACAGGGGTTTGGCTACACCTTC	CASSSRQGFGYTF
NA	TRBV7-9	NA	TRBJ2-7	TGTGCCAGCAGCATTTCACAGGGACGGATGGTCTTC	CASSISQGRMVF
NA	TRBV21-1	NA	TRBJ1-2	TGTGCCAGCAGCAATCAAACGGGCTCTGCGGGGGGCTACACCTTC	CASSNQTGSAGGYTF
TRBD1	TRBV4-3	NA	TRBJ2-5	TGCGCCAGCAGCATGGACAGGGGAACCCAGTACTTC	CASSMDRGTQYF
NA	TRBV6-1	NA	TRBJ2-3	TGTGCCAGCAGGCACCCCAGGCAGAGAGATACGCAGTATTTT	CASRHPRQRDTQYF
NA	TRBV5-5	once	TRBJ2-4	TGTGCCAGCAGCGACGGTGTTGGAGGGGAAAACATTCAGTACTTC	CASSDGVGGENIQYF
NA	TRBV15	NA	TRBJ2-5	TGTGCCACCAGCAGTACAACAGCTTTCCAAGAGACCCAGTACTTC	CATSSTTAFQETQYF
NA	TRBV28	NA	TRBJ1-1	TGTGCCAGCAGTAACTTCTGGGATAGCGCAGAAGCTTTCTTT	CASSNFWDSAEAFF
NA	TRBV11-1	NA	TRBJ2-1	TGTGCCAGCAGTCACGCTGGACAATACAATGAGCAGTTCTTC	CASSHAGQYNEQFF
NA	TRBV19	few	TRBJ1-5	TGTGCCAGTACGCTAGACGCAGGGTTGCAGCCCCAGCATTTT	CASTLDAGLQPQHF
NA	TRBV10-3	NA	TRBJ2-1	TGTGCCATCAGCGCCGCCGGGCCCTCAAGCTCCTACAATGAGCAGTTCTTC	CAISAAGPSSSYNEQFF
NA	TRBV6-7	NA	TRBJ2-7	TGTGCCAGCAGTTACATCAGGGTTACGGTGAACGAGCAGTACTTC	CASSYIRVTVNEQYF
TRBD2	TRBV5-1	NA	TRBJ2-1	TGCGCCAGCAGCTTGGAAGGACTAGCGGGGAACAATGAGCAGTTCTTC	CASSLEGLAGNNEQFF
NA	TRBV29-1	once	TRBJ1-4	TGCAGCGAATTAATCGGGGGCCACCTTTCTAATGAAAAACTGTTTTTT	CSELIGGHLSNEKLFF
TRBD2	TRBV5-1	NA	TRBJ2-1	TGCGCCAGCAGCTGGGGACTAGCGGGAATCTACAATGAGCAGTTCTTC	CASSWGLAGIYNEQFF
NA	TRBV4-1	NA	TRBJ1-2	TGCGCCAGCAGCCAAGCGGACGGGCTCTATGGCTACACCTTC	CASSQADGLYGYTF
NA	TRBV28	few	TRBJ1-5	TGTGCCAGCAGTTTAAAAGGGAAGGGCAATCAGCCCCAGCATTTT	CASSLKGKGNQPQHF
TRBD1	TRBV11-2	NA	TRBJ2-7	TGTGCCAGCAGGTACAACAGGGGCTCCCACTACGAGCAGTACTTC	CASRYNRGSHYEQYF
TRBD1	TRBV28	once	TRBJ1-5	TGTGCCAGCAGTTTTTTTCTGACAGGGGATCAGCCCCAGCATTTT	CASSFFLTGDQPQHF
NA	TRBV11-2	NA	TRBJ2-5	TGTGCCAGCAGCACCCGCGACCGGAACCAAGAGACCCAGTACTTC	CASSTRDRNQETQYF
NA	TRBV7-9	few	TRBJ1-1	TGTGCCAGCAGCTTAGAGGGAGGGACTGAAGCTTTCTTT	CASSLEGGTEAFF
TRBD1	TRBV18	NA	TRBJ2-7	TGTGCCAGCTCACCACCGGGGACAGGGGGTTACGAGCAGTACTTC	CASSPPGTGGYEQYF
NA	TRBV7-9	NA	TRBJ1-4	TGTGCCAGCAGCCGCGGTTTAACGGGTGAAAAACTGTTTTTT	CASSRGLTGEKLFF
NA	TRBV28	NA	TRBJ1-5	TGTGCCAGCAGTTTCACCGGGACCTCACAGCCCCAGCATTTT	CASSFTGTSQPQHF
NA	TRBV19	NA	TRBJ1-2	TGTGCCAGTACCAATAACGTCGATGGCTACACCTTC	CASTNNVDGYTF
TRBD1	TRBV28	NA	TRBJ2-7	TGTGCCAGCAGTTCTGGACAGGGGATCTCCTACGTCGAGCAGTACTTC	CASSSGQGISYVEQYF
TRBD1	TRBV7-9	NA	TRBJ1-4	TGTGCCAGCAGCTTACTTACAGGGGGACCAAATGAAAAACTGTTTTTT	CASSLLTGGPNEKLFF
NA	TRBV5-1	NA	TRBJ2-7	TGCGCCAGCAGCTTGGGGGTTCCCTACGAGCAGTACTTC	CASSLGVPYEQYF
NA	TRBV4-2	NA	TRBJ2-7	TGTGCCAGCAGCCAAGAAAGGGGCGAGCAGTACTTC	CASSQERGEQYF
NA	TRBV4-1	once	TRBJ1-2	TGCGCCAGCAGCCAAAGGGCAGGGACCCTTTTAGACTATGGCTACACCTTC	CASSQRAGTLLDYGYTF
NA	TRBV5-1	NA	TRBJ1-2	TGCGCCAGCAGCTTGGAGGGGCAGAGCTTCTATGGCTACACCTTC	CASSLEGQSFYGYTF
NA	TRBV29-1	NA	TRBJ1-3	TGCAGCGCGGAGGGGAGAAACACCATATATTTT	CSAEGRNTIYF
NA	TRBV29-1	NA	TRBJ1-2	TGCAGCGTTGAAGATCTTAGAGATGGCTACACCTTC	CSVEDLRDGYTF
TRBD1	TRBV18	NA	TRBJ1-3	TGTGCCAGCTCACCGAATACAGGGGCTTCTGGAAACACCATATATTTT	CASSPNTGASGNTIYF
NA	TRBV7-3	once	TRBJ2-2	TGTGCCAGCAGCTTAACAAGGGACACCGGGGAGCTGTTTTTT	CASSLTRDTGELFF
TRBD1	TRBV5-1	NA	TRBJ1-2	TGCGCCAGCAGCATCCGGGACAGGAGAACTAACTATGGCTACACCTTC	CASSIRDRRTNYGYTF
TRBD2	TRBV27	NA	TRBJ2-1	TGTGCCAGCAGGGGGACTAGCAGCTCCTACAATGAGCAGTTCTTC	CASRGTSSSYNEQFF
NA	TRBV5-4	NA	TRBJ1-1	TGTGCCAGCAGCTTGTCTCAGCCGGACACTGAAGCTTTCTTT	CASSLSQPDTEAFF
NA	TRBV9	NA	TRBJ2-5	TGTGCCAGCAGCCCCCGGTCGTTCTCTGAAGAGACCCAGTACTTC	CASSPRSFSEETQYF
TRBD1	TRBV28	NA	TRBJ1-5	TGTGCCAGCAGAATAAGGGACAGACCAGCGCCCCAGCATTTT	CASRIRDRPAPQHF
TRBD2	TRBV6-5	NA	TRBJ2-7	TGTGCCAGCTCCACCCGCGGGAGGGCCTCCTACGAGCAGTACTTC	CASSTRGRASYEQYF
NA	TRBV6-4	NA	TRBJ1-5	TGTGCCAGCAGTGACAAGCGACAGTTAGTCACCCAAAGCAATCAGCCCCAGCATTTT	CASSDKRQLVTQSNQPQHF
NA	TRBV29-1	NA	TRBJ2-7	TGCAGCGTTGAATCCGGGAACAACCAGCAGTACTTC	CSVESGNNQQYF
NA	TRBV19	NA	TRBJ2-7	TGTGCCAGTAGAGGTGGATCTGGCTCAACCTACGAGCAGTACTTC	CASRGGSGSTYEQYF
NA	TRBV28	NA	TRBJ1-5	TGTGCCAGCAGTTTAGGGCACTCCAATCAGCCCCAGCATTTT	CASSLGHSNQPQHF
NA	TRBV29-1	NA	TRBJ2-7	TGCAGCGTAGGAGGGGGCTTGGAAGACTACGAGCAGTACTTC	CSVGGGLEDYEQYF
NA	TRBV11-2	NA	TRBJ2-4	TGTGCCAGCAGGAAACAGGGGAGGGACATTCAGTACTTC	CASRKQGRDIQYF
NA	TRBV11-2	NA	TRBJ2-7	TGTGCCAGCAGCTTAGGGGACTACGAGCAGTACTTC	CASSLGDYEQYF
TRBD1	TRBV27	NA	TRBJ2-7	TGTGCCAGCAGCCCCCCGGGACAGAGACCCTACGAGCAGTACTTC	CASSPPGQRPYEQYF
TRBD2	TRBV7-9	NA	TRBJ2-1	TGTGCCAGCAGCGGCCCCCGGGAAGCGGGGGAGTACAATGAGCAGTTCTTC	CASSGPREAGEYNEQFF
NA	TRBV28	once	TRBJ2-3	TGTGCCAGCAGCCTCACTTTTCGGACAGATACGCAGTATTTT	CASSLTFRTDTQYF
NA	TRBV5-1	NA	TRBJ1-3	TGCGCCAGCAGCTTGGCTATTCGGGGGACTGGAAACACCATATATTTT	CASSLAIRGTGNTIYF
NA	TRBV5-4	NA	TRBJ2-5	TGTGCCAGCAGCTCACAAGCCGGGACGGGCTACGAGACCCAGTACTTC	CASSSQAGTGYETQYF
NA	TRBV10-3	once	TRBJ1-4	TGTGCCATCAGTCAGACCGTCGCAACTAATGAAAAACTGTTTTTT	CAISQTVATNEKLFF
NA	TRBV9	NA	TRBJ2-2	TGTGCCAGCAGCGTAGGTACGGTGGCGGGAACAGGCGGGGAGCTGTTTTTT	CASSVGTVAGTGGELFF
TRBD2	TRBV5-1	NA	TRBJ2-5	TGCGCCAGCAGCCCACAGTCGGGAGGGACGGAGACCCAGTACTTC	CASSPQSGGTETQYF